The 12 T cell receptor beta chains presented below share a single source sample, sequenced in a study of blood T cell repertoires in COVID-19. Repertoires were generated with immunoSEQ multiplex PCR, while TCRdb's copy carries only in-frame clones and drops some. The data hold about 210,000 clones, with over 75% observed a single time. Sequenced sample: peripheral blood. These receptors came from a woman between 40 and 55 years old with acute or convalescent COVID-19.

The V and J genes are TRBV6-5 and TRBJ1-5; the D is unclear. Per the germline V gene, CDR1 is MNHEY and CDR2 is SVGAGI. The CDR3 runs to 15 residues. Trimming took off 2 bases at V and 1 base at J, with 9 bases between the two ends. In DNA form, the CDR3 reads TGTGCCAGCAGTTACAACAGCTTAAGCAATCAGCCCCAGCATTTT. Amino acid sequence: CASSYNSLSNQPQHF.

V usage is TRBV10-3 and J usage is TRBJ1-2; D might be TRBD1 (6 bases). V was clipped by 7 bases and J by 8 bases, with 17 bases between them. CDR3 size: 13 residues. CDR1 and CDR2 from the germline V gene are ENHRY and SYGVKD. CDR3 DNA sequence: TGTGCCATCAACCCAAAACTAACAGGGGGCTACACCTTC. Protein product: CAINPKLTGGYTF.

This chain joins TRBV6-5 and TRBJ1-5; D may be TRBD1 (5 bases). The length of the CDR3 is 14 residues. Trimming pared 8 bases from V and 0 bases from J, leaving 11 bases between. The germline V gene has CDR1 MNHEY and CDR2 SVGAGI. DNA for the CDR3: TGTGCCAGCTCAAGCAGGGATAGCAATCAGCCCCAGCATTTT. As protein: CASSSRDSNQPQHF.

This rearrangement joins TRBV2 to TRBJ2-7; TRBD1 matches 9 bases. There are 17 residues in the CDR3. Germline-derived CDR1 and CDR2 are SNHLY and FYNNEI. J gave up 1 base and V 3 bases, and 10 bases lay outside the gene matches. The CDR3 loop reads CASSDSPGQGWSYEQYV. DNA for the CDR3: TGTGCCAGCAGTGATTCCCCAGGACAGGGGTGGTCCTACGAGCAGTACGTC.

This clone was recorded only once. The chain carries TRBV11-2 and TRBJ2-7; 11 nucleotides align to TRBD1. The trim removed 6 bases at V and 4 bases at J, leaving 5 bases unmatched. The CDR3 runs 14 residues. Germline V gene sequence: CDR1 SGHAT, CDR2 FQNNGV. This chain's CDR3 is CASSLGQGGYEQYV. The CDR3 coding sequence is TGTGCCAGCAGTTTGGGACAGGGGGGATACGAGCAGTACGTC.

The rearrangement joins TRBV5-6 to TRBJ1-2, with 7 bases identical to TRBD1. This CDR3 has 13 amino acids. CDR1 SGHDT and CDR2 YYEEEE come from the germline V gene. Trimming removed 5 bases from V and 7 bases from J; junction bases left unmatched: 8. The CDR3 DNA reads TGTGCCAGCAGACCAACAGGGGATGGTGGCTACACCTTC. Its translation: CASRPTGDGGYTF.

This clone was detected only once. The chain employs TRBV19 and TRBJ1-1; D might be TRBD1 (5 bases). Germline assignment: CDR1 LNHDA and CDR2 SQIVND (reference sequence). Between the trimmed V and J ends, which lost 1 base and 2 bases, there was a span of 11 bases. This CDR3 is 15 amino acids long. CDR3: CASSIGREPNTEAFF. As DNA, the CDR3 is TGTGCCAGTAGTATAGGCAGGGAACCCAACACTGAAGCTTTCTTT.

The chain combines TRBV18 with TRBJ1-2; 8 bases map to TRBD1. The V and J ends lost 2 bases and 5 bases, in that order; junction bases with no gene match: 7. Germline V CDR1 and CDR2: KGHSH, LQKENI. This CDR3 has 15 amino acids. CDR3 amino acids: CASSPGPGGDYGYTF. In DNA form, the CDR3 reads TGTGCCAGCTCACCAGGGCCAGGGGGCGATTATGGCTACACCTTC.

This chain connects TRBV11-2 to TRBJ2-2; possibly TRBD2 for D (6 bases). This CDR3 region has 15 residues. CDR1 is SGHAT and CDR2 is FQNNGV in the germline V gene. V gave up 6 bases and J gave up 4 bases, with 15 bases separating them. CDR3 DNA sequence: TGTGCCAGCAGGCTGCCGGGGAGGAGCACCGGGGAGCTGTTTTTT. This codes for CASRLPGRSTGELFF.

The chain combines TRBV2 with TRBJ2-3; tentative D call: TRBD2 (6 bases). The V gene lost 7 bases and the J gene lost 3 bases, with 11 bases spanning the gap. Germline CDR1 is SNHLY and CDR2 is FYNNEI. The CDR3 is 13 amino acids. This chain's CDR3 is CASKEGWTDTQYF. Here the CDR3 DNA reads TGTGCCAGCAAGGAGGGATGGACAGATACGCAGTATTTT.

V is TRBV27 and J is TRBJ2-3, with D uncertain. The germline gives CDR1 MNHEY, CDR2 SMNVEV (reference sequence). This CDR3 is 12 amino acids long. Trimming took off 5 bases at V and 6 bases at J, with 9 bases between the two ends. This chain's CDR3 is CASSLPSDTQYF. In nucleotides, the CDR3 is TGTGCCAGCAGTCTCCCGTCGGATACGCAGTATTTT.

The chain carries TRBV5-6 and TRBJ2-7; 10 nucleotides match TRBD2. The CDR3 sequence is 13 residues long. Germline CDR1 SGHDT, CDR2 YYEEEE. After removal of 4 bases from V and 6 bases from J, the junction contained 4 bases not matched to a gene. The CDR3 is CASSMGLASEQYV. The CDR3 region has the DNA TGTGCCAGCAGCATGGGACTAGCGAGCGAGCAGTACGTC.